Below, 11 T cell receptor beta chains from the same sample are listed, as sequenced in a study of cytomegalovirus exposure and HLA in healthy donors. PCR employed 60 Vbeta and 13 Jbeta primers. Assay: immunoSEQ multiplex PCR; the TCRdb copy retains only in-frame clones and omits some. The sample lists 150,000 to 170,000 clones; under 80% were seen once. Sequenced input: PBMCs. The receptor set was obtained from a man aged 25-45 years in good health and CMV-seronegative.

The chain has TRBV2 and TRBJ1-1; unclear D gene. Germline CDR1 and CDR2: SNHLY and FYNNEI. CDR3 length: 13 residues. The V end was cut by 7 bases, the J end by 2 bases, with 11 bases between. The CDR3 reads CASMLEGNTEAFF. The CDR3 DNA reads TGTGCCAGCATGTTGGAGGGAAACACTGAAGCTTTCTTT.

The V and J genes are TRBV29-1 and TRBJ1-1, with a tentative D call TRBD1 (6 bases). CDR3 length: 13 amino acids. Trimming took 8 bases from V and 4 from J, leaving 17 bases between them. In germline, CDR1 is SQVTM, CDR2 ANQGSEA. CDR3 region: CSLSQGPGTEAFF. In DNA, the CDR3 is TGCAGCCTATCCCAGGGGCCGGGCACTGAAGCTTTCTTT.

The chain's CDR3 is CASSRDRVSYNEQFF. The CDR3 region has the DNA TGCGCCAGCAGCCGTGACAGGGTTTCCTACAATGAGCAGTTCTTC. J is TRBJ2-1 and V is TRBV5-1; 7 bases agree with TRBD1. The length of the CDR3 is 15 residues. The V gene's germline CDR1 is SGHRS and CDR2 YFSETQ. J gave up 1 base and V 4 bases, and 5 bases lay outside the gene matches.

The J gene is TRBJ2-7, the V gene TRBV6-6; 8 bases are a match to TRBD1. V dropped 6 bases and J dropped 4; count of bases not matched to a gene: 8. There are 14 residues in the CDR3. Germline V CDR1 and CDR2: MNHNY, SVGAGI (reference sequence). The CDR3 nucleotides read TGTGCCAGCAGAACCGGGACAGGAGTTTACGAGCAGTACTTC. Translating gives CASRTGTGVYEQYF.

The V call is TRBV5-1, the J call TRBJ2-4; 7 bases are a match to TRBD2. This CDR3 spans 15 amino acids. With V trimmed by 3 bases and J by 0 bases, 3 bases remained unmatched. Looked up from germline, CDR1 is SGHRS and CDR2 is YFSETQ. The chain's CDR3 is CASSWGGLAKNIQYF. The CDR3, as DNA: TGCGCCAGCAGCTGGGGGGGACTAGCCAAAAACATTCAGTACTTC.

This chain links TRBV2 with TRBJ1-4, with D uncertain. The CDR3 sequence is 15 residues long. CDR1 is SNHLY and CDR2 is FYNNEI in the germline V gene. V dropped 4 bases and J dropped 5 bases, with 14 bases sitting between them. The DNA of the CDR3 is TGTGCCAGCAGTGCAGGAGGAATGACAAATGAAAAACTGTTTTTT. It codes for CASSAGGMTNEKLFF.

This clone was observed a single time. The rearrangement uses TRBV23-1 and TRBJ1-3; 10 bases are a match to TRBD1. TRBV23-1 has ORF status, its function being uncertain. The trim removed 8 bases at V and 1 base at J, leaving 11 bases unmatched. This CDR3 is built from 17 residues. CDR3 amino acids: CASQARDRGNSGNTIYF. CDR3 in DNA: TGCGCCAGCCAAGCCCGGGACAGGGGAAATTCTGGAAACACCATATATTTT.

V and J are TRBV5-1 and TRBJ1-4; D is undetermined. V was pared by 1 base and J by 4 bases, with 8 bases between. The CDR3 extends over 14 amino acids. Looked up from germline, CDR1 is SGHRS and CDR2 is YFSETQ. The CDR3 DNA follows: TGCGCCAGCAGCTTGAACAGTTATAATGAAAAACTGTTTTTT. Translating it yields CASSLNSYNEKLFF.

The genes are TRBV9 and TRBJ1-2, with D tentatively TRBD1 (6 bases). The germline gives CDR1 SGDLS, CDR2 YYNGEE. The CDR3 extends over 17 amino acids. Trimming took off 1 base at V and 3 bases at J, with 19 bases between the two ends. CDR3 amino acids: CASSVNPRGQMDYGYTF. CDR3 nucleotide sequence: TGTGCCAGCAGCGTAAACCCGCGGGGGCAGATGGACTATGGCTACACCTTC.

This clone was counted a few times. The V gene is TRBV7-3, the J gene TRBJ2-2; tentative D call: TRBD2 (6 bases). V was clipped by 5 bases and J by 8 bases, with 12 bases between them. This CDR3 contains 13 residues. Germline CDR1 is SGHTA and CDR2 is FQGTGA. The CDR3 spells CASSLRGMGELFF. The CDR3 nucleotides read TGTGCCAGCAGCCTTCGGGGGATGGGGGAGCTGTTTTTT.

The chain recombines TRBV19 with TRBJ1-6; no clear D. The V gene's germline CDR1 is LNHDA and CDR2 SQIVND (reference sequence). Trimming shortened V by 3 bases and J by 9 bases, and 12 bases separated the two germline ends. The CDR3 extends over 14 amino acids. The DNA of the CDR3 is TGTGCCAGTAGTATGAAAACTCCGGGTTCACCCCTCCACTTT. As protein: CASSMKTPGSPLHF.